These 5 T cell receptor beta chains were all obtained from the same sample, sequenced in a study of blood T cell repertoires in COVID-19. Data came from immunoSEQ multiplex PCR; TCRdb stores just in-frame clones and leaves some out. The table records roughly 40,000 clones, 85% to 90% of them present only once. Sequenced input: peripheral blood. These receptors all stem from a man between 70 and 80 years old with acute or convalescent COVID-19.

This clone was seen more than once but under ten times. This sequence joins TRBV3-1 (or the pseudogene TRBV3-2) and TRBJ2-2; TRBD2 agrees at 12 bases. CDR3 size: 17 residues. V shed 5 bases, J shed 7 bases, and the junction held 11 bases outside the gene matches. CDR1 is LGHDT and CDR2 is YNNKEL in the germline V gene (reference sequence). The CDR3 DNA sequence: TGTGCCAGCAGCTCCCCCGCTAGCGGGGGGGCCGTCGGGGAGCTGTTTTTT. Protein product: CASSSPASGGAVGELFF.

The rearrangement uses TRBV6-5 and TRBJ1-1; D not resolved. Germline CDR1 MNHEY, CDR2 SVGAGI. This CDR3 spans 13 amino acids. Trimming took off 6 bases at V and 3 bases at J, with 11 bases between the two ends. The CDR3, as DNA: TGTGCCAGCAGAACCGGGAGGGACACTGAAGCTTTCTTT. Protein: CASRTGRDTEAFF.

The CDR3 here is CASSQDTGRGYTF. The CDR3 DNA follows: TGTGCCAGCAGCCAAGATACGGGAAGGGGCTACACCTTC. This rearrangement joins TRBV4-2 to TRBJ1-2; D is undetermined. The CDR3 spans 13 residues. Germline V gives CDR1 LGHNA, CDR2 YNFKEQ. Trimming removed 0 bases at V and 8 bases at J, with 10 bases between.

The chain links TRBV10-3 to TRBJ2-7, with TRBD2 identical over 12 bases. The germline gives CDR1 ENHRY, CDR2 SYGVKD. The ends lost 3 bases at V and 7 bases at J; junction bases unmatched: 7. The CDR3 length is 15 residues. CDR3 nucleotide sequence: TGTGCCATCAGTGACCCTAGCGGGAGGGTTTGGGAGCAGTACTTC. Amino acid sequence: CAISDPSGRVWEQYF.

The chain employs TRBV27 and TRBJ1-1, with a possible D match to TRBD1 (5 bases). Germline V CDR1 and CDR2: MNHEY, SMNVEV (reference sequence). This CDR3 is 12 amino acids long. V lost 9 bases and J 5 bases, leaving 13 bases between the germline ends. CDR3 region: CASATVQTEAFF. The CDR3 DNA reads as TGTGCCAGTGCGACAGTCCAGACTGAAGCTTTCTTT.